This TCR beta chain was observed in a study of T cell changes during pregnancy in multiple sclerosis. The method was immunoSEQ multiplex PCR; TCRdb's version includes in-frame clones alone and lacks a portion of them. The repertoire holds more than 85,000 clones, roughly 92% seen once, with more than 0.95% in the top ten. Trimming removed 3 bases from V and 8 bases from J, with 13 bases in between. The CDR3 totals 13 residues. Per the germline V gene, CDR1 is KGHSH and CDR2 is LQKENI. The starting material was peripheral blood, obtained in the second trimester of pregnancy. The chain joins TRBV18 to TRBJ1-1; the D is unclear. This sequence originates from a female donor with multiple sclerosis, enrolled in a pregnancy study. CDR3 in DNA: TGTGCCAGCTCACCTATAGCGACTGGGGAAGCTTTCTTT. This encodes CASSPIATGEAFF.